This passage covers 7 T cell receptor beta chains from one sample sequenced in a study of CXCR3-negative and CXCR3-positive naive CD8 T cells. UMI-labeled TRB cDNA libraries were prepared by 5' RACE. TCRdb reanalyzed the 5' RACE reads, giving one entry per CDR3 protein sequence and no DNA. The sample has a few thousand distinct CDR3 sequences. The sequenced sample was naive CXCR3- CD8+ T cells from blood. Subset: CD45RO-CCR7+CD27+CD95- naive CD8+ T cells lacking CXCR3 (TNR3-). These receptors originate from a human donor in good health. Some clones in this sample may be carry-over from other donors' samples.

Judged by frequency, this clonotype is medium-sized. The chain is built from TRBV25-1 and TRBJ2-2; TCRdb selects TRBD1, and the lack of DNA leaves this call unchecked. This CDR3 spans 16 amino acids. In germline, CDR1 is MGHDK, CDR2 SYGVNS. The CDR3 reads CASSEWAGGGTGELFF.

The chain is built from TRBV21-1 and TRBJ2-5; checking the TCRdb D call of TRBD1 is not possible without DNA. TRBV21-1 counts as a pseudogene. The CDR3 spans 19 residues. The CDR3 reads CASSNGSGTNETKKETQYF.

This clonotype ranks as medium-sized (0.01 to 0.1%) in terms of frequency. This rearrangement joins TRBV12-3 or TRBV12-4 to TRBJ2-3; the D gene TCRdb calls, TRBD1, cannot be checked with no DNA. This CDR3 is 14 amino acids long. The CDR3 is CASTTSGVTDTQYF.

This clonotype is classed as medium-sized (0.01 to 0.1%) by frequency. The genes are TRBV27 and TRBJ2-7; without DNA, the TCRdb call of TRBD2 cannot be checked. The CDR3 runs 15 residues. Germline V gene sequence: CDR1 MNHEY, CDR2 SMNVEV (reference sequence). This CDR3 is CASSLRLAGSNEQYF.

The V and J genes are TRBV21-1 and TRBJ2-3; TCRdb outputs TRBD1, but without DNA this stays unchecked. TRBV21-1 is given as a pseudogene. The CDR3 sequence is 19 residues long. The CDR3 protein is CATTPGQAKIRPSTDTQYF.

In terms of frequency, this clonotype is medium-sized. This chain uses TRBV29-1 with TRBJ2-1; TCRdb picks TRBD2, but there is no DNA to check that call. The CDR3 has 12 amino acids. Germline CDR1 is SQVTM and CDR2 is ANQGSEA. The CDR3 region is CSGLGSYNEQFF.

Frequency places this clonotype as medium-sized. The chain has TRBV5-5 and TRBJ2-1; TCRdb returns TRBD1, unconfirmable since there is no DNA. CDR1 and CDR2 (germline): SGHKS, YYEKEE (reference sequence). This CDR3 is 16 amino acids long. CDR3 sequence reads: CASSSPGGTKNNEQFF.